Following are 10 T cell receptor beta chains from one sample sequenced in a study of read filtering for tumor transcriptome and immune sequencing (dated by TCRdb to the early 2020s). Sequencing was carried out with an Illumina HiSeq 4000. The Immunoverse kit was used to build TCR libraries from roughly 440 ng RNA, with molecular barcoded adaptors covering alpha/delta and beta/gamma chains. Using fastp at Q25 and MiXCR, TCRdb reprocessed the public reads and kept productive beta chains. Identical CDR3 proteins give one entry, which carries the most common genes and DNA. For this sample the table gives roughly 68,000 distinct CDR3 sequences, of which approximately 13% were detected only once. The top ten constitute approximately 47% of the sample. The specimen sequenced was a population of CD138-negative cells sorted from bone marrow. What the cell subset or site label conveys for this sample: bone marrow mononuclear cells depleted of CD138+ plasma/myeloma cells by negative magnetic selection. Every receptor here comes from a donor at least 40 years old with multiple myeloma.

This clonotype was observed at least ten times. This sequence joins TRBV28 and TRBJ2-1; 8 bases line up with TRBD2. Germline assignment: CDR1 MDHEN and CDR2 SYDVKM. Trimming cost V 8 bases and J 4 bases; bases outside gene matches: 7. The CDR3 has 14 amino acids. The CDR3 spells CASESGRAYNEQFF. CDR3 DNA: TGTGCCAGCGAGAGCGGGAGAGCATACAATGAGCAGTTCTTC.

This clonotype has a count of ten or more. The V and J genes are TRBV10-2 and TRBJ2-7; 7 bases match TRBD1. The trim removed 3 bases at V and 6 bases at J, leaving 5 bases unmatched. Per the germline V gene, CDR1 is WSHSY and CDR2 is SAAADI. This CDR3 has 13 residues. CDR3: CASSEQGRGEQYF. CDR3 nucleotide sequence: TGCGCCAGCAGTGAACAGGGGCGAGGCGAGCAGTACTTC.

This clonotype was picked up many times. The chain employs TRBV7-2 and TRBJ1-1; TRBD1 is a possible D gene (5 bases). CDR1 is SGHTA, CDR2 FQGNSA, per germline. V was pared by 5 bases and J by 3 bases, with 10 bases between. The CDR3 extends over 13 amino acids. This CDR3 is CASSVDRYTEAFF. The CDR3 bases are TGTGCCAGCAGCGTAGACAGATACACTGAAGCTTTCTTT.

This clonotype was counted only a few times. The chain carries TRBV29-1 and TRBJ2-1; tentative D call: TRBD2 (5 bases). V was trimmed by 7 bases and J by 0 bases, leaving 16 bases between them. The CDR3 covers 15 residues. CDR1 and CDR2 from the germline V gene are SQVTM and ANQGSEA. The CDR3 sequence: CSALAGTSSYNEQFF. CDR3 in DNA: TGCAGCGCCCTCGCCGGTACTAGCTCCTACAATGAGCAGTTCTTC.

CDR3 nucleotide sequence: TGTGCCACCAGCACTACAGGGGGTGCCAAAAACATTCAGTACTTC. This codes for CATSTTGGAKNIQYF. The V gene is TRBV15, the J gene TRBJ2-4; 8 bases match TRBD1. J was trimmed by 1 base and V by 4 bases; bases with no gene match: 3. The length of the CDR3 is 15 residues. Germline V gives CDR1 LNHNV, CDR2 YYDKDF (reference sequence).

Note on this clonotype: One base separates it from a far larger clone, so it is likely a read error. This rearrangement joins TRBV11-3 to TRBJ2-7; D call uncertain. The CDR3 is 14 residues long. The V gene's germline CDR1 is SGHNT and CDR2 YENEEA. CDR3 nucleotide sequence: TGTGCCAGCAGCCCCAGCGCGAGCTCCCACGAGCAGTACTTC. This codes for CASSPSASSHEQYF. Full variable domain (missing parts from reference TRBV11-3 and TRBJ2-7): EAGVVQSPRYKIIEKKQPVAFWCNPISGHNTLYWYLQNLGQGPELLIRYENEEAVDDSQLPKDRFSAERLKGVDSTLKIQPAELGDSAVYLCASSPSASSHEQYFGPGTRLTVT.

This clonotype was detected a few times. The chain combines TRBV27 with TRBJ2-3; no reliable D call. Trimming took off 6 bases at V and 1 base at J, with 11 bases between the two ends. Germline V lookup: CDR1 MNHEY, CDR2 SMNVEV (reference sequence). CDR3 length equals 14 residues. The CDR3 region has the DNA TGTGCCAGCAGCCTACTACAACGCACAGATACGCAGTATTTT. The encoded protein is CASSLLQRTDTQYF.

At least ten counts were recorded for this clonotype. The chain has TRBV29-1 and TRBJ2-1; the match to TRBD2 covers 7 bases. V was pared by 7 bases and J by 3 bases, with 9 bases of the junction left unmatched. Germline loops: CDR1 SQVTM, CDR2 ANQGSEA. CDR3 length: 14 amino acids. Written as DNA, the CDR3 is TGCAGCGCACGCGGGGGAGACCACTACAATGAGCAGTTCTTC. This codes for CSARGGDHYNEQFF.

This clonotype came up many times. The V and J genes are TRBV5-1 and TRBJ2-7, with 9 positions matching TRBD1. With V trimmed by 5 bases and J by 4 bases, 7 bases remained unmatched. This CDR3 contains 14 residues. Germline values: CDR1 SGHRS, CDR2 YFSETQ. This CDR3 is CASRNPGQGYEQYF. CDR3 in DNA: TGCGCCAGCAGAAACCCGGGACAGGGATACGAGCAGTACTTC.

This clonotype showed up many times. The chain couples TRBV11-2 to TRBJ2-1; 9 nucleotides agree with TRBD1. The CDR3 has 14 residues. J gave up 7 bases and V 8 bases, and 9 bases lay outside the gene matches. Germline assignment: CDR1 SGHAT and CDR2 FQNNGV. CDR3: CASDTGTGYNEQFF. DNA of the CDR3: TGTGCCAGCGACACCGGGACAGGGTATAATGAGCAGTTCTTC. Using reference TRBV11-2 and TRBJ2-1 for the parts outside the CDR3, the full variable domain is EAGVAQSPRYKIIEKRQSVAFWCNPISGHATLYWYQQILGQGPKLLIQFQNNGVVDDSQLPKDRFSAERLKGVDSTLKIQPAKLEDSAVYLCASDTGTGYNEQFFGPGTRLTVL.